The present entry profiles one T cell receptor (beta chain) with its context. TCRdb ran MiXCR on the 5' RACE reads and lists one entry per CDR3 protein. The table has around 340,000 distinct CDR3 sequences, more than 15% seen once; the top ten hold more than 20%. The sample comes from a study of T-cell memory formation after mild COVID-19. At the level of the study: In these data, TCR clusters were largely donor specific.

The length of the CDR3 is 15 residues. After removal of 6 bases from V and 7 bases from J, the junction contained 8 bases not matched to a gene. Germline CDR1 SGHDT, CDR2 YYEEEE. The clonotype originates from a man aged 18 to 30 who had mild COVID-19 (a few samples of this study predate the infection). Cell type and time point are not known. The chain uses TRBV5-6 and TRBJ2-1; TRBD2 matches at 12 bases. The sample was PBMCs or a T cell subset sorted from them (not recorded which). The CDR3 spells CASTSPTSGGNEQFF. The CDR3 DNA sequence: TGTGCCAGCACCTCCCCGACTAGCGGGGGAAATGAGCAGTTCTTC.